These 26 T cell receptor beta chains originate from one sample sequenced in a study of blood T cell repertoires in COVID-19. Clones were sequenced by immunoSEQ multiplex PCR, and TCRdb holds only the in-frame ones, with some missing. The profile shows over 130,000 clones, about 80% of them singletons. The sequenced sample was PBMCs or T cells enriched from blood (not recorded which). The receptors come from a man aged 45-65 years in a cohort exposed to, infected with or recovered from COVID-19 (not recorded which).

The chain recombines TRBV12-3 or TRBV12-4 with TRBJ1-2, with D uncertain. The germline V and J ends were trimmed by 3 bases and 5 bases, with 10 bases remaining between them. The length of the CDR3 is 13 residues. The CDR3 DNA follows: TGTGCCAGCAGTTTCCGGTCTATGTATGGCTACACCTTC. This codes for CASSFRSMYGYTF.

The chain's CDR3 is CASSEALQGDLRRSSYNEQFF. The CDR3 nucleotides are TGTGCCAGCAGTGAAGCGCTTCAGGGGGATTTGCGGAGGAGCTCCTACAATGAGCAGTTCTTC. The chain combines TRBV2 with TRBJ2-1; 7 positions match TRBD1. The V gene end was trimmed by 0 bases and the J gene end by 0 bases; junction bases not matched to a gene: 17. The CDR3 spans 21 residues. Germline V gives CDR1 SNHLY, CDR2 FYNNEI.

V usage is TRBV5-1 and J usage is TRBJ2-7, with 7 bases lining up with TRBD1. V lost 2 bases, J lost 6 bases, and 8 bases stayed unmatched. CDR3 size: 14 residues. Germline CDR1 and CDR2: SGHRS and YFSETQ. In DNA, the CDR3 is TGCGCCAGCAGCTTAAGACAGGGTCCCAGCGAGCAGTACTTC. Translation gives CASSLRQGPSEQYF.

The chain couples TRBV19 to TRBJ1-1; 9 bases match TRBD1. Germline CDR1 and CDR2: LNHDA and SQIVND (reference sequence). This CDR3 contains 15 residues. Trimming removed 5 bases from V and 2 bases from J; junction bases left unmatched: 6. This CDR3 is CASSWRQGDNTEAFF. The CDR3 DNA sequence: TGTGCCAGTAGTTGGCGACAGGGGGATAACACTGAAGCTTTCTTT.

The rearrangement joins TRBV5-1 to TRBJ1-5; D is uncertain. The CDR3 has 13 amino acids. Germline loops: CDR1 SGHRS, CDR2 YFSETQ. The V end lost 0 bases, the J end lost 7 bases, and 8 bases lay between the germline ends. The DNA for the CDR3 is TGCGCCAGCAGCTTGGTTGCGGGGCAGCCCCAGCATTTT. Its protein is CASSLVAGQPQHF.

This chain links TRBV5-4 with TRBJ1-6, with D perhaps matching TRBD1 (6 bases). Trimming stripped 4 bases from V and 7 bases from J, with 12 bases between. The germline V gene has CDR1 SGHNT and CDR2 YYREEE (reference sequence). CDR3 length equals 14 residues. This CDR3 is CASSVGTNNSPLHF. The CDR3 nucleotides read TGTGCCAGCAGCGTCGGGACAAACAATTCACCCCTCCACTTT.

This chain links TRBV5-6 with TRBJ1-5; 7 nucleotides line up with TRBD1. Germline CDR1 and CDR2: SGHDT and YYEEEE. There are 15 residues in the CDR3. V lost 3 bases, J lost 3 bases, and 6 bases stayed unmatched. The CDR3 DNA is TGTGCCAGCAGCTCCGGGACAGCGTACAATCAGCCCCAGCATTTT. Amino acid sequence: CASSSGTAYNQPQHF.

This clone was observed a handful of times. This chain connects TRBV11-2 to TRBJ2-1, with 7 bases matching TRBD2. J gave up 5 bases and V 5 bases, and 12 bases lay outside the gene matches. Germline lookup yields CDR1 SGHAT and CDR2 FQNNGV. This CDR3 is 16 amino acids long. The CDR3 protein is CASSPVRGLADNEQFF. The CDR3 bases are TGTGCCAGCAGCCCAGTCCGAGGCCTAGCGGACAATGAGCAGTTCTTC.

This chain connects TRBV11-1 to TRBJ2-1, with 11 bases that match TRBD2. V lost 4 bases, J lost 8 bases, and 10 bases stayed unmatched. The CDR3 has 16 amino acids. Germline loops: CDR1 SGHAT, CDR2 FQDESV (reference sequence). The CDR3 protein is CASSSLGTSGWDEQFF. DNA for the CDR3: TGTGCCAGCAGCTCCTTAGGGACTAGCGGCTGGGATGAGCAGTTCTTC.

The chain combines TRBV4-3 with TRBJ2-1; 10 nucleotides line up with TRBD2. V lost 0 bases, J lost 0 bases, and 8 bases stayed unmatched. The CDR3 is 19 amino acids. The germline gives CDR1 LGHNA, CDR2 YSLEER. For the CDR3, the DNA is TGCGCCAGCAGCCAAGACGGGGCTAGCGGGGGAAGCTCCTACAATGAGCAGTTCTTC. Its translation: CASSQDGASGGSSYNEQFF.

The chain recombines TRBV27 with TRBJ1-2, with 9 bases lining up with TRBD1. CDR3 length: 13 residues. Germline V gene data show CDR1 as MNHEY and CDR2 as SMNVEV (reference sequence). This CDR3 is CASHTGTGNGYTF. Here the CDR3 DNA reads TGTGCTTCTCACACTGGGACAGGGAATGGCTACACCTTC.

The V and J genes are TRBV10-1 and TRBJ1-1, with 9 bases matching TRBD1. CDR1 and CDR2 (germline): WNHNN, SYGVQD (reference sequence). The ends lost 2 bases at V and 3 bases at J; junction bases unmatched: 1. The CDR3 length is 14 residues. CDR3: CASSERTGDTEAFF. The CDR3 coding sequence is TGCGCCAGCAGTGAGAGGACAGGGGACACTGAAGCTTTCTTT.

This chain connects TRBV7-2 to TRBJ2-7; 7 bases align to TRBD1. Trimming at V came to 1 base and at J to 4 bases, leaving 7 bases not matched to a gene. Germline-derived CDR1 and CDR2 are SGHTA and FQGNSA. The CDR3 totals 15 residues. The CDR3 DNA follows: TGTGCCAGCAGCTTAGTTGAGGGGGCCCCTTACGAGCAGTACTTC. It yields the protein CASSLVEGAPYEQYF.

The J gene is TRBJ1-2, the V gene TRBV6-6; D gene unclear. The CDR3 has 11 amino acids. Trimming removed 9 bases from V and 7 bases from J, with 12 bases in between. Germline CDR1 reads MNHNY; CDR2 reads SVGAGI (reference sequence). CDR3 in amino acids: CASWGAGGYTF. The DNA of the CDR3 is TGTGCCAGTTGGGGAGCTGGTGGCTACACCTTC.

The chain couples TRBV5-1 to TRBJ2-1; the D gene is possibly TRBD2 (6 bases). CDR3 size: 16 residues. V gave up 4 bases and J gave up 0 bases, with 14 bases separating them. The germline V gene has CDR1 SGHRS and CDR2 YFSETQ. The CDR3: CASSVGLQSSYNEQFF. The CDR3 DNA sequence: TGCGCCAGCAGCGTGGGACTCCAGAGCTCCTACAATGAGCAGTTCTTC.

The CDR3 bases are TGCGCCAGCAGTGTCGGACAGTACGAGCAGTACTTC. Its translation is CASSVGQYEQYF. The V call is TRBV10-2, the J call TRBJ2-7, with D tentatively TRBD1 (6 bases). Germline V lookup: CDR1 WSHSY, CDR2 SAAADI. The CDR3 covers 12 residues. V lost 4 bases, J lost 4 bases, and 8 bases lay in between.

In its sample, this clone was seen once. This chain links TRBV24-1 with TRBJ2-7; 10 bases align to TRBD1. The V gene end was trimmed by 3 bases and the J gene end by 5 bases; junction bases not matched to a gene: 6. CDR3 length: 15 amino acids. CDR1 and CDR2 (germline): KGHDR, SFDVKD. CDR3 nucleotide sequence: TGTGCCACCAGTGATCCCGGGACAGGGGCCCACGAGCAGTACTTC. It encodes CATSDPGTGAHEQYF.

This sequence joins TRBV10-1 and TRBJ2-3; the D gene is possibly TRBD1 (6 bases). Trimming took 8 bases from V and 6 from J, leaving 21 bases between them. The CDR3 length is 15 residues. Germline loops: CDR1 WNHNN, CDR2 SYGVQD (reference sequence). The CDR3 spells CASGHLGQTLDTQYF. The CDR3 DNA sequence: TGCGCCAGCGGTCACCTGGGACAAACGTTGGATACGCAGTATTTT.

CDR3 in amino acids: CASSLVTGAGGYTF. The CDR3 region has the DNA TGTGCCAGCAGCTTGGTGACAGGGGCGGGCGGCTACACCTTC. The V gene is TRBV5-6, the J gene TRBJ1-2, with TRBD1 identical over 8 bases. Germline V gene sequence: CDR1 SGHDT, CDR2 YYEEEE. This CDR3 comprises 14 residues. With 0 bases clipped from V and 8 bases from J, the junction kept 6 bases outside the gene matches.

The chain carries TRBV9 and TRBJ2-3; TRBD2 is a possible D gene (6 bases). Germline V gene lookup returns CDR1 SGDLS and CDR2 YYNGEE. The V end lost 0 bases, the J end lost 5 bases, and 16 bases lay between the germline ends. The CDR3 sequence is 16 residues long. This chain's CDR3 is CASSVGPGSVKDTQYF. CDR3 sequence (DNA): TGTGCCAGCAGCGTAGGCCCCGGGAGTGTTAAAGATACGCAGTATTTT.

The genes are TRBV1 and TRBJ1-1; whether TRBD1, the table's D call, matches the DNA was not checked. TRBV1 is listed as a pseudogene. The CDR3 contains 13 residues. The CDR3 region is CTSSQYRGTEAFF. CDR3 in DNA: TGCACCAGCAGCCAATACAGGGGGACGGAGGCTTTCTTT.

The chain carries TRBV25-1 and TRBJ1-2; D possibly corresponds to TRBD1 (5 bases). The CDR3 sequence is 14 residues long. The V gene lost 2 bases and the J gene lost 2 bases, with 9 bases spanning the gap. Germline values: CDR1 MGHDK, CDR2 SYGVNS. This chain's CDR3 is CASSEHGGNYGYTF. In DNA form, the CDR3 reads TGTGCCAGCAGTGAACACGGGGGAAACTATGGCTACACCTTC.

V and J are TRBV6-5 and TRBJ2-2, with 8 bases fitting TRBD1. V was pared by 6 bases and J by 1 base, with 4 bases of the junction left unmatched. Per the germline V gene, CDR1 is MNHEY and CDR2 is SVGAGI. The CDR3 covers 15 residues. The CDR3 loop reads CASRKGQGNTGELFF. The CDR3 DNA is TGTGCCAGCAGGAAAGGACAGGGGAACACCGGGGAGCTGTTTTTT.

J is TRBJ1-1 and V is TRBV7-2; D remains ambiguous. Germline CDR1 is SGHTA and CDR2 is FQGNSA. CDR3 size: 13 residues. V lost 4 bases and J lost 2, with 8 bases in between. CDR3 protein: CASSSMLNTEAFF. In DNA form, the CDR3 reads TGTGCCAGCAGCTCAATGCTAAACACTGAAGCTTTCTTT.

The CDR3 DNA reads TGTGCCAGCAAGGGAGGGGGGTCGTATCAGCCCCAGCATTTT. Protein sequence: CASKGGGSYQPQHF. V gene TRBV2 combines with J gene TRBJ1-5; perhaps TRBD1 as D (6 bases). Per germline, CDR1 SNHLY and CDR2 FYNNEI. This CDR3 has 14 amino acids. V was cut by 7 bases and J by 5 bases, with 15 bases left in between.

The V and J genes are TRBV9 and TRBJ2-3; 13 bases line up with TRBD2. V was pared by 3 bases and J by 3 bases, with 1 base of the junction left unmatched. The CDR3 has 15 amino acids. Germline V gene sequence: CDR1 SGDLS, CDR2 YYNGEE. CDR3 residues: CASSELAGGTDTQYF. In DNA, the CDR3 is TGTGCCAGCAGCGAACTAGCGGGAGGGACAGATACGCAGTATTTT.